One sample yielded the 14 T cell receptor beta chains listed below, sequenced in a study of tissue T cells after allogeneic stem cell transplantation. This table comes from immunoSEQ multiplex PCR, and its TCRdb copy is limited to in-frame clones, with some not included. The sample carries nearly 50,000 clones, around 67% recorded once. Sequencing used sorted cells pooled from one or two spleens. The source is a pool of C57BL/6 mice in good health.

The sample holds one count of this clone. The gene names given are mouse names. The read ends 1 residue early relative to the CDR3; the germline J gene fills the gap. The same CDR3 also results from other DNA sequences found in this sample. V is TRBV3 and J is TRBJ2-5; 10 nucleotides align to TRBD2. The V gene's germline CDR1 is SNHLY and CDR2 FYNGKV (reference sequence). The J segment lost 4 bases and the V segment lost 5 bases, leaving 0 bases of the junction unmatched. The length of the CDR3 is 13 residues. The CDR3 bases that were read are TGTGCCAGCAGCGGACTGGGGGAAGACACCCAGTAC. This codes for CASSGLGEDTQY. The whole CDR3 is CASSGLGEDTQYF.

To note about this clone: Each gene name is a mouse one. The read terminates 1 residue before the CDR3 end, so the remaining end is supplied by the germline J gene. This sequence joins TRBV19 and TRBJ1-4; 7 bases fit TRBD1. The V gene end was trimmed by 4 bases and the J gene end by 0 bases; junction bases not matched to a gene: 6. Germline V gene sequence: CDR1 FNHDT, CDR2 SITEND (reference sequence). The CDR3 runs 16 residues. The CDR3 loop reads CASSPTGRVSNERLFF. The CDR3 bases that were read are TGTGCCAGCAGTCCGACAGGGAGAGTTTCCAACGAAAGATTATTT.

About this clone: The listed genes are named as in mouse. The DNA read from the CDR3 is TGTGCCAGCTCTCTGGGGACTGGGGGGCACCAAGACACCCAGTAC. Residues: CASSLGTGGHQDTQY. The full CDR3 is CASSLGTGGHQDTQYF. The chain links TRBV12-1 to TRBJ2-5; 12 bases map to TRBD2. The read ends 1 residue shy of where the CDR3 ends; the end is completed using the germline J gene. The germline gives CDR1 SGHSN, CDR2 HYEKVE. This CDR3 contains 16 residues. Unmatched junction bases numbered 2, after V lost 1 base and J lost 1 base.

This clone was recorded once. Genes and germline come from the mouse. Read coverage stops 1 residue before the CDR3 terminus; the germline J gene supplies the remainder. This sequence joins TRBV29 and TRBJ2-5, with 8 bases fitting TRBD2. The CDR3 is made up of 13 amino acids. With 1 base clipped from V and 8 bases from J, the junction kept 2 bases outside the gene matches. Germline V CDR1 and CDR2: MSHET, SYDVDS. CDR3 sequence: CASSLLGGATQYF. The CDR3 bases that were read are TGTGCTAGCAGTTTATTGGGGGGGGCCACCCAGTAC.

Comments on this clone: Genes and germline come from the mouse. The observed sequence ends 1 residue before the CDR3 terminus, with the missing tail filled in from the germline J gene. The rearrangement links TRBV16 to TRBJ2-3; 9 nucleotides line up with TRBD1. Germline trimming cut 2 bases from V and 0 bases from J; bases unmatched to any gene: 9. The CDR3 is made up of 18 amino acids. CDR1 SGHSA and CDR2 FRNQAP come from the germline V gene. The CDR3 DNA, read in part, is TGTGCAAGCAGCTTATTCCCCGGGACAGGGACTAGTGCAGAAACGCTGTAT. This sequence encodes CASSLFPGTGTSAETLY. The CDR3 in its entirety is CASSLFPGTGTSAETLYF.

In the case of this clone: Gene names are mouse gene names. The read ends 1 residue shy of where the CDR3 ends; the end is completed using the germline J gene. The V gene is TRBV13-2, the J gene TRBJ1-4; 10 bases fit TRBD1. This CDR3 has 16 amino acids. Germline assignment: CDR1 NNHNN and CDR2 SYGAGS (reference sequence). V gave up 2 bases and J gave up 7 bases; unmatched junction bases: 8. CDR3 sequence: CASGERQGAPGERLFF. CDR3 DNA (partial): TGTGCCAGCGGTGAGAGACAGGGGGCGCCGGGCGAAAGATTATTT.

This clone came up once. Gene names and germline refer to mouse. The read comes to an end 1 residue before the CDR3 does, leaving the germline J gene to fill in the end. V gene TRBV12-2 combines with J gene TRBJ2-1, with 8 nucleotides matching TRBD1. Trimming removed 0 bases from V and 4 bases from J; junction bases left unmatched: 4. CDR1 is SGHLS, CDR2 HYDKME, per germline. This CDR3 comprises 15 residues. Partial CDR3 DNA: TGTGCCAGCTCTCTCGAGGACAGGGATTATGCTGAGCAGTTC. This codes for CASSLEDRDYAEQF. The whole CDR3 is CASSLEDRDYAEQFF.

Regarding this clone: Gene names are the mouse ones. The missing CDR3 end, 1 residue past where the read stops, is filled in from the germline J gene. This rearrangement joins TRBV2 to TRBJ2-7; D is tentatively TRBD1 or TRBD2 (5 bases each). Germline V gene data show CDR1 as LGHNA and CDR2 as YSYQKL. V was trimmed by 4 bases and J by 4 bases, leaving 11 bases between them. The CDR3 contains 13 residues. Partial CDR3 DNA: TGTGCCAGCAGCCCGAGGGGCAGATATGAACAGTAC. This gives the protein CASSPRGRYEQY. The whole CDR3 is CASSPRGRYEQYF.

This clone was counted a single time. Mouse gene names apply. The CDR3 protein is CASRGGGRVRDTQYF. The part of the CDR3 DNA that was read is TGTGCCAGCAGGGGGGGCGGAAGGGTCCGGGACACCCAGTAC. This rearrangement joins TRBV13-1 to TRBJ2-5; TRBD2 might be the D (7 bases). The read ends 1 residue shy of where the CDR3 ends; the end is completed using the germline J gene. The CDR3 is 15 residues long. The germline V gene has CDR1 NSHNY and CDR2 SYGAGN. V lost 5 bases, J lost 6 bases, and 19 bases lay in between.

To note about this clone: Genes and germline are mouse. The read stops 1 residue short of the end of the CDR3; the missing end is completed from the germline J gene. This chain connects TRBV5 to TRBJ2-7, with 10 bases lining up with TRBD2. With V trimmed by 0 bases and J by 6 bases, 5 bases remained unmatched. Germline V gene sequence: CDR1 LGHNA, CDR2 YNLKQL (reference sequence). The CDR3 sequence is 15 residues long. The DNA read from the CDR3 is TGTGCCAGCAGCCAAGATTCGACTGGGGGGTTTGAACAGTAC. Translated, it gives CASSQDSTGGFEQY. The full CDR3 protein reads CASSQDSTGGFEQYF.

Points on this clone: Gene names follow the mouse nomenclature. The observed sequence ends 1 residue before the CDR3 terminus, with the missing tail filled in from the germline J gene. This chain uses TRBV15 with TRBJ1-5; 10 nucleotides align to TRBD1. Germline-derived CDR1 and CDR2 are SGHND and FRSKSL. The CDR3 spans 17 residues. V dropped 5 bases and J dropped 0; count of bases not matched to a gene: 7. This CDR3 is CASSRDRGGNNNQAPLF. The CDR3 bases that were read are TGTGCCAGCAGTCGGGACAGGGGAGGAAATAACAACCAGGCTCCGCTT.

Remarks on this clone: Gene names refer to mouse genes. The read ends 1 residue shy of where the CDR3 ends; the end is completed using the germline J gene. J is TRBJ2-1 and V is TRBV14; D gene unclear. CDR1 is SGHDT and CDR2 is FRDEAV in the germline V gene. The ends were cut back, 10 bases at V and 7 bases at J, with 6 bases in the middle. The CDR3 length is 9 residues. The DNA read from the CDR3 is TGTGCCCCCAGAGCTGAGCAGTTC. Residues: CAPRAEQF. The entire CDR3 protein reads CAPRAEQFF.

Details on this clone: The germline and genes are mouse ones. The read ends 1 residue before the CDR3 terminus; that terminus is restored from the germline J gene. The chain joins TRBV14 to TRBJ1-4; 7 bases are shared with TRBD1. This CDR3 is built from 14 residues. V lost 4 bases to trimming and J lost 4 bases; unmatched junction nucleotides: 4. Germline CDR1 and CDR2: SGHDT and FRDEAV. The CDR3 bases that were read are TGTGCCAGCAGTCCCACAGGGGTCAACGAAAGATTATTT. This sequence encodes CASSPTGVNERLF. The whole CDR3 protein is CASSPTGVNERLFF.

This clone was counted only a few times. The gene names here belong to mouse. The read ends 1 residue shy of where the CDR3 ends; the end is completed using the germline J gene. The chain uses TRBV20 and TRBJ2-7, with 10 nucleotides matching TRBD1. V was clipped by 1 base and J by 4 bases; unmatched bases: 1. Per germline, CDR1 GFQATS and CDR2 STVNSAI. The CDR3 runs to 13 residues. This chain's CDR3 is CGARGDRGYEQYF. CDR3 bases read: TGTGGTGCTAGGGGGGACAGGGGTTATGAACAGTAC.